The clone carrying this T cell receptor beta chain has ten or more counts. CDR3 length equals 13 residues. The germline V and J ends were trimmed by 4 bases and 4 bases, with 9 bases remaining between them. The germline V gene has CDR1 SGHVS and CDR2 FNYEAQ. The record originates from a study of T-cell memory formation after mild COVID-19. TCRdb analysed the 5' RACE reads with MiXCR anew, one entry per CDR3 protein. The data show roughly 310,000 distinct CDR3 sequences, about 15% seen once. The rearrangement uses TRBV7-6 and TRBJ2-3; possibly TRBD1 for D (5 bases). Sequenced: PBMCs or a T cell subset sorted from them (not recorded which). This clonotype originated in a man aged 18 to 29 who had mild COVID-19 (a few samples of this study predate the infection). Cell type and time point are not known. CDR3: CASSWSGSDTQYF. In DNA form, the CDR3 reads TGTGCCAGCAGCTGGTCAGGGTCAGATACGCAGTATTTT.